This TCR beta chain came from a study of blood T cell repertoires in COVID-19. Overall study context: Sites across the United States, Italy and Spain contributed samples from acute and convalescent COVID-19. Sources were T cells, B-cell-depleted T cells, or PBMCs; the material itself was cDNA or gDNA.

J lost 3 bases, V lost 4 bases, and 6 bases had no gene match. The CDR3 runs 14 residues. The germline CDR1 and CDR2 sequences are SGHDT and YYEEEE. How the authors handled the data: Amplifying reference gene primers gave estimates of nucleated cell counts. The repertoire was sequenced with immunoSEQ multiplex PCR; TCRdb's copy has only in-frame clones and lacks some. V, J and clone size are taken as reported in that table, and D and trimming were inferred from the DNA itself. The sample lists under 400,000 clones; 90% were seen once. The chain combines TRBV5-6 with TRBJ1-2, with TRBD1 matching over 7 bases. The sequencing input was peripheral blood. The clonotype originates from a woman in her thirties with COVID-19, enrolled during active disease. CDR3 in amino acids: CASSPVDRDYGYTF. The CDR3 DNA reads TGTGCCAGCAGCCCGGTAGACAGGGACTATGGCTACACCTTC.